Listed below are T cell receptor beta chains from one sample, sequenced in a study of blood T cells in healthy people across ages. MiXCR was run by TCRdb on the 5' RACE reads, yielding one entry per CDR3 protein. The repertoire includes 1.5 million to 1.9 million distinct CDR3 sequences, approximately 39% of them detected once, and 4% sits in the top ten. The sequencing input was blood. The origin of the receptors is a young woman in good health. CDR3s include the opening cysteine and the closing phenylalanine or tryptophan. A D gene is named only where the DNA matches it firmly. Clone size appears in some rows only: once, few, many, or a class for an expanded clone.

V gene,J gene,D gene,clone size,CDR3 DNA,CDR3 protein
TRBV6-5,TRBJ2-1,.,.,TGTGCCAGCAGTTCCCGGGACCATTACTCCTACAATGAGCAGTTCTTC,CASSSRDHYSYNEQFF
TRBV5-5,TRBJ1-1,TRBD1,few,TGTGCCAGCAGCGCAGGGGGCGTCACTGAAGCTTTCTTT,CASSAGGVTEAFF
TRBV29-1,TRBJ2-1,TRBD2,.,TGCAGCCCCCTAGGGGGGACTAGCGGTCGGAGCTCCTACAATGAGCAGTTCTTC,CSPLGGTSGRSSYNEQFF
TRBV20-1,TRBJ1-1,.,few,TGCAGTGCGAAGACGGACGTGAACACTGAAGCTTTCTTT,CSAKTDVNTEAFF
TRBV7-2,TRBJ2-7,.,.,TGTGCCAGCAGCCCTATCGTCTCAGTCATCCCCTACGAGCAGTACTTC,CASSPIVSVIPYEQYF
TRBV18,TRBJ1-2,.,.,TGTGCCAGCACACGGGACAATCCAATTGGCTACACCTTC,CASTRDNPIGYTF
TRBV29-1,TRBJ2-7,.,.,TGCAGCGTCCCACAGGAAACCTACAATGAGCAGTACTTC,CSVPQETYNEQYF
TRBV29-1,TRBJ2-1,TRBD1,.,TGCAGCACGGACAGGGGGCATCATGAGCAGTTCTTC,CSTDRGHHEQFF
TRBV28,TRBJ2-1,.,.,TGTGGCATCCCCCATAGCGGAGAGACCTACAATGAGCAGTTCTTC,CGIPHSGETYNEQFF
TRBV10-3,TRBJ2-1,TRBD2,few,TGTGCCATCAGACGGACTAGCGGTTACAATGAGCAGTTCTTC,CAIRRTSGYNEQFF
TRBV24-1,TRBJ1-2,.,few,TGTGCCACCAGTGATTTGCGCCGACAAGGGTATGGCTACACCTTC,CATSDLRRQGYGYTF
TRBV25-1,TRBJ1-2,TRBD1,few,TGTGCCAGCAGTAGTTCGGACAGGTCGAACTATGGCTACACCTTC,CASSSSDRSNYGYTF
TRBV7-9,TRBJ1-1,.,.,TGTGCCAGCAGTCAGCAGGGGCGCGGGGTGGGCACTGAAGCTTTCTTT,CASSQQGRGVGTEAFF
TRBV20-1,TRBJ2-5,.,few,TGCAGTGCTAGCCCGGGGACAACCCAAGAGACCCAGTACTTC,CSASPGTTQETQYF
TRBV20-1,TRBJ2-2,.,.,TGCAGTGCTAGAGATAATAGCCTAGCAACCGGGGAGCTGTTTTTT,CSARDNSLATGELFF
TRBV27,TRBJ2-7,.,.,TGTGCCAGCAGTTTAATACGGGGGCCCTACAATGAGCAGTACTTC,CASSLIRGPYNEQYF
TRBV11-1,TRBJ2-4,TRBD1,few,TGTGCCAGCAGCCGCAGACAGGGGGACATTCAGTACTTC,CASSRRQGDIQYF
TRBV28,TRBJ2-5,.,.,TGTGCCAGCAGTCCCCTCGTTACTACTACCCAGTACTTC,CASSPLVTTTQYF
TRBV13,TRBJ1-6,.,few,TGTGCCAGCAGATTGGGCGGAAGCTATAATTCACCCCTCCACTTT,CASRLGGSYNSPLHF
TRBV9,TRBJ2-3,.,many,TGTGCCAGCAGCGTAGAAAGCCGGAGCACAGATACGCAGTATTTT,CASSVESRSTDTQYF
TRBV27,TRBJ2-7,TRBD2,few,TGTGCCAGCAGTTACTCTAGCGGGAGAACTTACGAGCAGTACTTC,CASSYSSGRTYEQYF
TRBV6-1,TRBJ1-5,.,.,TGTGCCAGCAGTGAGGAAGGCGATCAGCCCCAGCATTTT,CASSEEGDQPQHF
TRBV20-1,TRBJ2-1,TRBD2,few,TGCAGTGCCGAACCAAAACTAGCGGGGGGGCCCCATGAGCAGTTCTTC,CSAEPKLAGGPHEQFF
TRBV9,TRBJ1-1,TRBD1,once,TGTGCCAGCAGCCCCCACAGGGGTGGAACTGAAGCTTTCTTT,CASSPHRGGTEAFF
TRBV29-1,TRBJ2-7,TRBD2,.,TGCAGCGTTGAGCGAAGACTAGCGGGCCCCCCCTACGAGCAGTACTTC,CSVERRLAGPPYEQYF
TRBV4-2,TRBJ2-1,.,.,TGTGCCAGCAGCCAAGATTATCGGCGGAGCTCCTACAATGAGCAGTTCTTC,CASSQDYRRSSYNEQFF
TRBV12-5,TRBJ2-1,.,few,TGTGCTAGTGGTCCTACTAGTTCCCCCTACAATGAGCAGTTCTTC,CASGPTSSPYNEQFF
TRBV9,TRBJ2-7,TRBD1,.,TGTGCCAGCAGCGTAGTAGGTGACAGGGTGCACGAGCAGTACTTC,CASSVVGDRVHEQYF
TRBV10-3,TRBJ1-2,TRBD1,.,TGTGCCATCAGTGGGACAGGGCTCTCTAACTATGGCTACACCTTC,CAISGTGLSNYGYTF
TRBV6-5,TRBJ2-1,.,.,TGTGCCAGCAGTTACTGGGGAGGGGGCGGTAATGAGCAGTTCTTC,CASSYWGGGGNEQFF
TRBV6-6,TRBJ2-1,.,.,TGTGCCAGCAGTTACGGTTGGATCGAGCAGTTCTTC,CASSYGWIEQFF
TRBV6-4,TRBJ2-1,TRBD2,.,TGTGCCAGCAGTGACGGTCGGACTAGCGGGAGGAATGAGCAGTTCTTC,CASSDGRTSGRNEQFF
TRBV28,TRBJ1-1,.,few,TGTGCCAGCAGGGTCGACAGGTACACTGAAGCTTTCTTT,CASRVDRYTEAFF
TRBV12-3/TRBV12-4,TRBJ2-7,.,few,TGTGCCAGCAGTTTGGTCTCCCTCGAGCTGTACTTC,CASSLVSLELYF
TRBV12-3/TRBV12-4,TRBJ1-1,.,few,TGTGCCAGCAGCCCGCCCCAGACAGGGAACACTGAAGCTTTCTTT,CASSPPQTGNTEAFF
TRBV29-1,TRBJ2-1,.,.,TGCAGCCCTTGGGATCTATCCTACAATGAGCAGTTCTTC,CSPWDLSYNEQFF
TRBV29-1,TRBJ2-7,.,many,TGCAGCGTTGGGGACAACTGGGAGCAGTACTTC,CSVGDNWEQYF
TRBV20-1,TRBJ2-3,.,many,TGCAGTGCTAGAGGGTTTTCCACAGATACGCAGTATTTT,CSARGFSTDTQYF
TRBV20-1,TRBJ2-5,.,.,TGCAGTGCTACGGACGAGCAAGAGACCCAGTACTTC,CSATDEQETQYF
TRBV7-6,TRBJ1-6,.,.,TGTGCCAGCAGCGAGGACAGTGGGCATAGACCCCTCCACTTT,CASSEDSGHRPLHF
TRBV13,TRBJ2-3,TRBD2,.,TGTGCCGGCAGCTTAGTAAAAACTAGCGGGGGCACAGATACGCAGTATTTT,CAGSLVKTSGGTDTQYF
TRBV9,TRBJ2-1,TRBD2,.,TGTGCCAGCAGCCGATACCTCACGGGGGGCAATGAGCAGTTCTTC,CASSRYLTGGNEQFF
TRBV4-3,TRBJ2-2,.,.,TGCGCCAGCAGCCAAGACTGGGGTCGGTCCTACACCGGGGAGCTGTTTTTT,CASSQDWGRSYTGELFF
TRBV27,TRBJ2-7,.,.,TGTGCCAGCAGTTGGACCATCCGCGGCGAGCAGTACTTC,CASSWTIRGEQYF
TRBV24-1,TRBJ1-2,TRBD1,.,TGTGCCACGGGGACAGGGGGCGACTATGGCTACACCTTC,CATGTGGDYGYTF
TRBV12-3/TRBV12-4,TRBJ1-2,.,.,TGTGCCAGCAATTCAGGAGGCCTGAGGTATGGCTACACCTTC,CASNSGGLRYGYTF
TRBV3-1,TRBJ2-1,.,.,TGTGCCAGCAGCCATCCGTGGGGGACCCCGGGGTCCTACAATGAGCAGTTCTTC,CASSHPWGTPGSYNEQFF
TRBV10-3,TRBJ2-1,TRBD1,few,TGTGCCATCAGTGACCGGGACAGGGCCTACAATGAGCAGTTCTTC,CAISDRDRAYNEQFF